The table lists the clone carrying this TCR beta chain with a few counts. From the 120-subject validation cohort, which was separate from the approximately 670-subject first cohort, the donors were drawn. This entry belongs to a study of cytomegalovirus exposure and HLA in healthy donors. Clones were read by immunoSEQ multiplex PCR, and TCRdb kept only the in-frame ones, dropping some. The data show under 200,000 clones, with 86% seen just once and about 2.2% held by the top ten. The CDR3 sequence is 14 residues long. Germline V lookup: CDR1 MNHEY, CDR2 SVGAGI. V was cut by 7 bases and J by 5 bases, with 17 bases left in between.

Sequencing was performed on PBMCs. The V call is TRBV6-5, the J call TRBJ1-2; D possibly corresponds to TRBD1 (6 bases). The TCR was taken from a woman younger than 30 in good health and CMV-seronegative. Here the CDR3 DNA reads TGTGCCAGCATTCCCACAGGGTTGGAGTATGGCTACACCTTC. Its protein product is CASIPTGLEYGYTF.